Listed below are T cell receptor beta chains from one sample, sequenced in a study of CD8 T cells in Susac syndrome. From the immunoSEQ multiplex PCR reads, TCRdb called clonotypes with MiXCR, one entry per CDR3 protein. This sample yields around 80,000 distinct CDR3 sequences, of which approximately 95% are seen a single time; about 0.52% belongs to the top ten. The sequenced material came from CD8+ T cells from PBMCs. These receptors originate from a human donor with Susac syndrome. Both conserved end residues are part of each CDR3. The D gene is left open where the match is weak. Expanded clones are given a class, and other clones once, few, many or no size at all.

v_call	d_call	clone_size	j_call	cdr3_nt	cdr3_aa
TRBV20-1	TRBD1	once	TRBJ2-5	TGCAGTGCCCGGACAGGGGGAGAGACCCAGTACTTC	CSARTGGETQYF
TRBV7-9	NA	NA	TRBJ2-7	TGTGCCAGCATGAAAATGGAGGGGCACTACGAGCAGTACTTC	CASMKMEGHYEQYF
TRBV7-8	NA	NA	TRBJ2-4	TGTGCCAGCAGCTTAGCTAAGGGGGCAATACAGGGACTAGCCAAAAACATTCAGTACTTC	CASSLAKGAIQGLAKNIQYF
TRBV10-3	TRBD1	once	TRBJ2-7	TGTGCCATCAGTGAGGCCCGGGACAGGGAAGGGGACGAGCAGTACTTC	CAISEARDREGDEQYF
TRBV6-2/TRBV6-3	TRBD1	NA	TRBJ1-2	TGTGCCAGCAGCCTCTGGACAGGACGATATGGCTACACCTTC	CASSLWTGRYGYTF
TRBV4-2	TRBD1	NA	TRBJ1-1	TGTGCCAGCAGCCAAGATCCCGGGACAGGGGTAACTGAAGCTTTCTTT	CASSQDPGTGVTEAFF
TRBV15	NA	NA	TRBJ2-1	TGTGCCACCAGCAGCGAGGGACAATCCCACAATGAGCAGTTCTTC	CATSSEGQSHNEQFF
TRBV27	NA	NA	TRBJ2-3	TGTGCCAGCAGTTTATATGGGGCCACAGATACGCAGTATTTT	CASSLYGATDTQYF
TRBV6-5	TRBD1	NA	TRBJ1-2	TGTGCCAGCAGTTACTCGAGGACAGGGATATATGGCTACACCTTC	CASSYSRTGIYGYTF
TRBV14	NA	NA	TRBJ1-4	TGTGCCAGCAGAAGCGGTCGGGCCTCGGGAGGGGAAAAACTGTTTTTT	CASRSGRASGGEKLFF
TRBV20-1	TRBD2	NA	TRBJ2-2	TGCAGTGCTAGAGATGGGACTAGAACCGGGGAGCTGTTTTTT	CSARDGTRTGELFF
TRBV6-6	TRBD2	NA	TRBJ2-2	TGTGCCAGCAGTTACCTGAGCGGGGGGACCACCGGGGAGCTGTTTTTT	CASSYLSGGTTGELFF
TRBV6-2/TRBV6-3	NA	NA	TRBJ2-2	TGTGCCAGCAGTTATGGCGAACAGACGAACACCGGGGAGCTGTTTTTT	CASSYGEQTNTGELFF
TRBV9	NA	NA	TRBJ2-2	TGTGCCAGCAGCGCAGGTAACACCGGGGAGCTGTTTTTT	CASSAGNTGELFF
TRBV28	NA	NA	TRBJ2-5	TGTGCCAGCAGTTTATCAAGGGAGTCCCAAGAGACCCAGTACTTC	CASSLSRESQETQYF
TRBV24-1	NA	NA	TRBJ2-1	TGTGCCACCAGTGATTTCGGGGGATACAATGAGCAGTTCTTC	CATSDFGGYNEQFF
TRBV27	NA	NA	TRBJ2-1	TGTGCCAGCAGAGCCATGGATGAGCAGTTCTTC	CASRAMDEQFF
TRBV30	NA	NA	TRBJ2-3	TGTGCCTGGCAGGGACGCACAGATACGCAGTATTTT	CAWQGRTDTQYF
TRBV6-5	NA	NA	TRBJ2-7	TGTGCCAGCAGTATACGCGGGACACTGGGGAATGACGAGCAGTACTTC	CASSIRGTLGNDEQYF
TRBV6-5	TRBD2	few	TRBJ2-1	TGTGCCAGCAGTCCGGGGGGTGAGCAGTTCTTC	CASSPGGEQFF
TRBV9	TRBD1	NA	TRBJ2-2	TGTGCCAGCAGCCCTTGGGACAGCGCGAACACCGGGGAGCTGTTTTTT	CASSPWDSANTGELFF